This TCR beta chain was identified during a study of T cells in Graves' hyperthyroidism and ophthalmopathy. Hyperthyroidism had been newly diagnosed in patients aged 18 to 65, and its duration was under 2 months. The CDR3 regions of TCR beta were amplified from RNA transcripts. HTBI primers drove first-round RT-PCR of the TCR CDR3. TCRdb reprocessed the multiplex PCR reads via MiXCR and lists one record per CDR3 protein. Among about 610,000 distinct CDR3 sequences, about 45% were seen once, and the ten largest hold approximately 7.5%. Note on this clonotype: Its cognate antigen is unknown.

Points from the study as a whole: Ophthalmopathy was separated from stable hyperthyroidism by a 13 V-J model.

Material: peripheral blood or thyroid tissue (not recorded which). The clonotype comes from a woman between 18 and 29 years old with Graves' hyperthyroidism.

CDR3 loop: CSQRGSPYEQYF. Here the CDR3 DNA reads TGCAGCCAGAGGGGTTCCCCCTACGAGCAGTACTTC. This chain joins TRBV29-1 and TRBJ2-7; D may be TRBD1 or TRBD2 (5 bases each). Germline V CDR1 and CDR2: SQVTM, ANQGSEA. Trimming pared 8 bases from V and 2 bases from J, leaving 13 bases between. CDR3 length: 12 amino acids.